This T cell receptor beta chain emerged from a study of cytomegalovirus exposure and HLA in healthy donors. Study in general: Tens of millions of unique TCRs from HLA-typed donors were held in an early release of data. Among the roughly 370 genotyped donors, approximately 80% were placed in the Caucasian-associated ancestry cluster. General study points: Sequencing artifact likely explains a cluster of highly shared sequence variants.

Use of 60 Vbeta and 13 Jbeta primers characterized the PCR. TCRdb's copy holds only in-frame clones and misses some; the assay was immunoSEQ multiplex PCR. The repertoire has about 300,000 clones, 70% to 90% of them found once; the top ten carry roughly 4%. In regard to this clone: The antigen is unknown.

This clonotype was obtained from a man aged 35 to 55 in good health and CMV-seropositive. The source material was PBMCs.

The CDR3 DNA reads TGTGCCAGCAGTTTCTTCCCGGAGATCACAGATACGCAGTATTTT. It yields the protein CASSFFPEITDTQYF. The chain carries TRBV6-6 and TRBJ2-3; no clear D. From germline, CDR1 is MNHNY and CDR2 SVGAGI (reference sequence). V dropped 4 bases and J dropped 2 bases, with 13 bases sitting between them. The CDR3 is 15 amino acids.